This TCR beta chain was documented in a study of CD8 T cells in ankylosing spondylitis. Overall study findings and caveats: One TCR beta motif, made up of about 8 highly homologous variants, appeared characteristic of ankylosing spondylitis blood.

CDR3 length equals 11 residues. Trimming removed 4 bases at V and 7 bases at J, with 8 bases between. This clonotype was seen a handful of times. Its antigen is not known. In making TCR beta libraries, quantitative 5'-RACE with molecular barcodes was used. TCRdb processed the 5' RACE reads anew with MiXCR; each CDR3 protein has one entry. The table shows some 800,000 distinct CDR3 sequences, with approximately 12% occurring only once. This TCR was recovered from a male donor with ankylosing spondylitis. The chain employs TRBV12-3 or TRBV12-4 and TRBJ2-7; maybe TRBD2 (5 bases). The source material was blood, either unsorted or a sorted T cell fraction (not recorded which). The CDR3 protein is CASSYRREQYF. The CDR3 DNA is TGTGCCAGCAGTTATAGGAGGGAGCAGTACTTC.